These T cell receptor beta chains were read from a single sample in a study of blood T cell repertoires in COVID-19. Repertoires were generated with immunoSEQ multiplex PCR, while TCRdb's copy carries only in-frame clones and drops some. The table records under 200,000 clones, 60% to 85% of them present only once. The sample consisted of peripheral blood. The receptors shown here come from a man between 70 and 80 years old with acute or convalescent COVID-19. CDR3s include the opening cysteine and the closing phenylalanine or tryptophan. The D gene is left open where the match is weak. Part of the rows lack a size; the others show once, few, many or a class for expanded clones.

D gene: TRBD1
clone size: NA
J gene: TRBJ1-4
V gene: TRBV10-3
CDR3 DNA: TGTGCCATCAGTGAGACCGGGACAGGGGGCTCCAATGAAAAACTGTTTTTT
CDR3 protein: CAISETGTGGSNEKLFF

D gene: TRBD2
clone size: few
J gene: TRBJ2-3
V gene: TRBV7-7
CDR3 DNA: TGTGCTAGCAGCTTGGTGGCAGCGGGAGGACCAGATACGCAGTATTTT
CDR3 protein: CASSLVAAGGPDTQYF

D gene: TRBD2
clone size: NA
J gene: TRBJ2-7
V gene: TRBV19
CDR3 DNA: TGTGCCAGTAGTTCATTAAGGACTAGCGGATACGAGCAGTACTTC
CDR3 protein: CASSSLRTSGYEQYF

D gene: NA
clone size: NA
J gene: TRBJ1-2
V gene: TRBV6-6
CDR3 DNA: TGTGCCAGCGGCGGATATGGCTACACCTTC
CDR3 protein: CASGGYGYTF

D gene: TRBD1
clone size: NA
J gene: TRBJ2-7
V gene: TRBV18
CDR3 DNA: TGTGCCAGCTCACCCGGGGACAGGACCTACTACGAGCAGTACTTC
CDR3 protein: CASSPGDRTYYEQYF

D gene: NA
clone size: NA
J gene: TRBJ1-2
V gene: TRBV19
CDR3 DNA: TGTGCCAGTAGTCCGCCGGCAGGCAACTATGGCTACACCTTC
CDR3 protein: CASSPPAGNYGYTF

D gene: NA
clone size: NA
J gene: TRBJ2-7
V gene: TRBV29-1
CDR3 DNA: TGCAGCGTCGTAGCAGGACCTACTAGAGAGCAGTACTTC
CDR3 protein: CSVVAGPTREQYF

D gene: TRBD1
clone size: NA
J gene: TRBJ2-6
V gene: TRBV19
CDR3 DNA: TGTGCCAGTAGTATAGTTCCTCTGACAGGGTACCCCTCTGGGGCCAACGTCCTGACTTTC
CDR3 protein: CASSIVPLTGYPSGANVLTF

D gene: TRBD1
clone size: NA
J gene: TRBJ1-2
V gene: TRBV6-5
CDR3 DNA: TGTGCCGGCGGGACAGTCTATGGCTACACCTTC
CDR3 protein: CAGGTVYGYTF

D gene: NA
clone size: NA
J gene: TRBJ2-5
V gene: TRBV7-3
CDR3 DNA: TGTGCCAGCAGCTTAAGAGACTTGCAAGAGACCCAGTACTTC
CDR3 protein: CASSLRDLQETQYF

D gene: TRBD1
clone size: NA
J gene: TRBJ1-6
V gene: TRBV7-9
CDR3 DNA: TGTGCCAGCACACACAGGGGAGATAATTCACCCCTCCACTTT
CDR3 protein: CASTHRGDNSPLHF

D gene: TRBD2
clone size: NA
J gene: TRBJ2-3
V gene: TRBV7-2
CDR3 DNA: TGTGCCAGCAGCTTAGCTCCTAGCGGGAGTGGCACAGATACGCAGTATTTT
CDR3 protein: CASSLAPSGSGTDTQYF

D gene: TRBD2
clone size: NA
J gene: TRBJ2-3
V gene: TRBV13
CDR3 DNA: TGTGCCAGCAGCTTAACTAGCGGGGCCACAGATACGCAGTATTTT
CDR3 protein: CASSLTSGATDTQYF

D gene: TRBD1
clone size: few
J gene: TRBJ2-1
V gene: TRBV2
CDR3 DNA: TGTGCCAGCGTCGGTCGGCGGACAGGGGGCGAGGGAGGGAGTTACAATGAGCAGTTCTTC
CDR3 protein: CASVGRRTGGEGGSYNEQFF

D gene: NA
clone size: NA
J gene: TRBJ2-7
V gene: TRBV19
CDR3 DNA: TGTGCCTTATATAGACAGATTTTACTAACCTACGAGCAGTACTTC
CDR3 protein: CALYRQILLTYEQYF

D gene: TRBD1
clone size: NA
J gene: TRBJ1-1
V gene: TRBV15
CDR3 DNA: TGTGCCACCAGCAGCAACAGGGGTAATGAAGCTTTCTTT
CDR3 protein: CATSSNRGNEAFF

D gene: NA
clone size: NA
J gene: TRBJ1-3
V gene: TRBV7-3
CDR3 DNA: TGTGCCAGCAGCCCAACAGGGTTCCTCTCTGGAAACACCATATATTTT
CDR3 protein: CASSPTGFLSGNTIYF

D gene: NA
clone size: NA
J gene: TRBJ2-7
V gene: TRBV28
CDR3 DNA: TGTGCCAGCAGTTTTTTTTCTGGCGGGATAACCTACGAGCAGTACTTC
CDR3 protein: CASSFFSGGITYEQYF

D gene: TRBD2
clone size: NA
J gene: TRBJ2-5
V gene: TRBV19
CDR3 DNA: TGTGCCAGTAGTATGTGGACTAGCGGAGTACAAGAGACCCAGTACTTC
CDR3 protein: CASSMWTSGVQETQYF

D gene: TRBD1
clone size: NA
J gene: TRBJ2-5
V gene: TRBV24-1
CDR3 DNA: TGTGCCACCACACAGGGGGCGGATGAGACCCAGTACTTC
CDR3 protein: CATTQGADETQYF

D gene: NA
clone size: NA
J gene: TRBJ1-1
V gene: TRBV15
CDR3 DNA: TGTGCCACCAGCAGAGGGACTCACACTGAAGCTTTCTTT
CDR3 protein: CATSRGTHTEAFF